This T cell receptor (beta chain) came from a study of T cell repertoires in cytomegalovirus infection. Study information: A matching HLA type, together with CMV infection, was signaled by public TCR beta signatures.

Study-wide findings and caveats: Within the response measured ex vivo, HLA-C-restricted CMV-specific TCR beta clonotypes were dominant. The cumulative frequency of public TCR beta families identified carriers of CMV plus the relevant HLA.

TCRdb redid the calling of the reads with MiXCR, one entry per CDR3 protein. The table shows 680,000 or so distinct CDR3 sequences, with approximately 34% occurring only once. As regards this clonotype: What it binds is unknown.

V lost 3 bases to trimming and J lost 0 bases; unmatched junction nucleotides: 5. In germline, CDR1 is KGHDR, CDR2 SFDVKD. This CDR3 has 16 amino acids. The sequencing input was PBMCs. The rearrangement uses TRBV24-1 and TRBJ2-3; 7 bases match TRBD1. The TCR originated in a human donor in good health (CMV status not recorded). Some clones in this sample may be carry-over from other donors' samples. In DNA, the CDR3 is TGTGCCACCAGTGATGTAGGGACAGCTAGCACAGATACGCAGTATTTT. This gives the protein CATSDVGTASTDTQYF.